A single sample is the source of the 11 T cell receptor beta chains below, sequenced in a study of blood T cells in healthy people across ages. A J-beta primer mix and a sample-barcoded 5' primer were used in a second PCR of about 7 to 12 cycles. TCRdb itself ran the 5' RACE reads through MiXCR, one entry per CDR3 protein. The sample holds approximately 1,100,000 distinct CDR3 sequences, 40% to 45% seen once. The source material was blood. The receptors originated from a woman in her fifties or sixties in good health.

CDR3: CATSDSTSNEQFF. The DNA for the CDR3 is TGTGCCACCAGTGACTCAACCAGTAATGAGCAGTTCTTC. The chain couples TRBV24-1 to TRBJ2-1, with D unclear. Germline V gene sequence: CDR1 KGHDR, CDR2 SFDVKD. CDR3 length: 13 amino acids. The germline V and J ends were trimmed by 4 bases and 7 bases, with 10 bases remaining between them.

V is TRBV4-1 and J is TRBJ1-4; D possibly corresponds to TRBD1 (5 bases). Trimming removed 0 bases at V and 8 bases at J, with 16 bases between. CDR1 is MGHRA and CDR2 is YSYEKL in the germline V gene. The CDR3 loop spans 16 amino acids. The CDR3 DNA reads TGCGCCAGCAGCCAAGAGGAGAGGGGCTTCGGGGAAAAACTGTTTTTT. Its protein product is CASSQEERGFGEKLFF.

The chain links TRBV4-3 to TRBJ1-4; no firm D call. The V end lost 1 base, the J end lost 0 bases, and 9 bases lay between the germline ends. The germline gives CDR1 LGHNA, CDR2 YSLEER. This CDR3 has 16 amino acids. CDR3 sequence reads: CASSQGIRATNEKLFF. In DNA form, the CDR3 reads TGCGCCAGCAGCCAAGGTATTAGGGCAACTAATGAAAAACTGTTTTTT.

The J gene is TRBJ2-7, the V gene TRBV5-1; TRBD1 matches 10 bases. This CDR3 has 17 residues. With V trimmed by 4 bases and J by 1 base, 11 bases remained unmatched. CDR1 and CDR2 (germline): SGHRS, YFSETQ. CDR3 sequence: CASSIGTGETASYEQYF. Here the CDR3 DNA reads TGCGCCAGCAGCATCGGGACAGGGGAGACGGCATCCTACGAGCAGTACTTC.

This chain connects TRBV7-6 to TRBJ2-3; 8 bases fit TRBD1. Germline trimming cut 5 bases from V and 0 bases from J; bases unmatched to any gene: 7. Germline V lookup: CDR1 SGHVS, CDR2 FNYEAQ. The CDR3 extends over 16 amino acids. The CDR3 sequence: CASSPRTGISTDTQYF. CDR3 nucleotide sequence: TGTGCCAGCAGCCCAAGGACAGGGATAAGCACAGATACGCAGTATTTT.

V usage is TRBV6-1 and J usage is TRBJ1-2, with D uncertain. The germline gives CDR1 MNHNS, CDR2 SASEGT. This CDR3 is 18 amino acids long. Trimming removed 1 base at V and 2 bases at J, with 20 bases between. CDR3 nucleotides: TGTGCCAGCAGTGAAGGAAGTTTACCAGACCTTCCAAACTATGGCTACACCTTC. This translates into CASSEGSLPDLPNYGYTF.

V and J are TRBV6-5 and TRBJ2-3, with 7 bases fitting TRBD2. V shed 6 bases and J 5 bases; nucleotides not matched to a gene: 5. Germline CDR1 and CDR2: MNHEY and SVGAGI. The CDR3 loop spans 13 amino acids. CDR3 in amino acids: CASRSGKGDTQYF. The CDR3 nucleotides read TGTGCCAGCAGAAGCGGGAAAGGAGATACGCAGTATTTT.

The gene calls are TRBV6-1 and TRBJ2-6; D may be TRBD1 (6 bases). The CDR3 has 19 residues. Germline V gives CDR1 MNHNS, CDR2 SASEGT. Trimming cost V 8 bases and J 1 base, with 24 bases left between them. This CDR3 reads CASRQGQPITQSGANVLTF. In DNA, the CDR3 is TGTGCCAGCCGGCAAGGACAGCCGATAACGCAATCTGGGGCCAACGTCCTGACTTTC.

The rearrangement uses TRBV6-1 and TRBJ2-1; D unresolved. The CDR3 sequence is 15 residues long. Trimming cost V 4 bases and J 0 bases, with 10 bases left between them. CDR1 and CDR2 from the germline V gene are MNHNS and SASEGT. The chain's CDR3 is CASSGRRSSYNEQFF. The CDR3 bases are TGTGCCAGCAGTGGTCGCCGGAGCTCCTACAATGAGCAGTTCTTC.

This clonotype was detected a few times. V is TRBV7-8 and J is TRBJ2-4; tentative D call: TRBD2 (7 bases). The CDR3 loop spans 17 amino acids. V lost 5 bases, J lost 4 bases, and 21 bases lay in between. The germline gives CDR1 SGHVS, CDR2 FQNEAQ. The CDR3 sequence: CASSRNSGGGGKNIQYF. The CDR3 bases are TGTGCCAGCAGCCGCAATAGTGGAGGGGGGGGTAAAAACATTCAGTACTTC.

This clonotype was seen a few times. V is TRBV6-1 and J is TRBJ1-2; D is ambiguous. The germline V gene encodes CDR1 MNHNS and CDR2 SASEGT. This CDR3 is 13 amino acids long. Trimming removed 3 bases at V and 2 bases at J, with 7 bases between. CDR3 sequence (DNA): TGTGCCAGCAGTGACGGAGTGAACTATGGCTACACCTTC. Translation: CASSDGVNYGYTF.